This T cell receptor beta chain is drawn from a study of OX40 agonist ivuxolimab in advanced cancers. Regarding the study as a whole: Blood T cells, both CD4+ and CD8+, expanded clonally by week 6 at 0.1 to 3.0 mg/kg. Some patients who did not respond also had low normalized T-cell clonal expansion. Expanded peripheral T cells had an undetermined antigen specificity.

The CDR3 totals 11 residues. V was cut by 3 bases and J by 6 bases, with 2 bases left in between. Per the germline V gene, CDR1 is MDHEN and CDR2 is SYDVKM. The data were produced by immunoSEQ multiplex PCR, yet TCRdb's version contains in-frame clones alone and is incomplete. The profile shows tens of thousands of clones, 70% to 90% of them singletons. This clone was recorded once. Its antigen is as yet unknown. Patients who had autoimmune disease history or got systemic immunosuppression were left out. This TCR was recovered from an adult with an advanced solid tumor such as melanoma, head and neck, liver or kidney cancer. Sequenced material: CD4+ or CD8+ T cells sorted from blood, taken in a trial of the OX40 agonist ivuxolimab. The chain couples TRBV28 to TRBJ1-4; D gene uncertain. The CDR3 nucleotides are TGTGCCAGCAGTTTTCATGAAAAACTGTTTTTT. This codes for CASSFHEKLFF.